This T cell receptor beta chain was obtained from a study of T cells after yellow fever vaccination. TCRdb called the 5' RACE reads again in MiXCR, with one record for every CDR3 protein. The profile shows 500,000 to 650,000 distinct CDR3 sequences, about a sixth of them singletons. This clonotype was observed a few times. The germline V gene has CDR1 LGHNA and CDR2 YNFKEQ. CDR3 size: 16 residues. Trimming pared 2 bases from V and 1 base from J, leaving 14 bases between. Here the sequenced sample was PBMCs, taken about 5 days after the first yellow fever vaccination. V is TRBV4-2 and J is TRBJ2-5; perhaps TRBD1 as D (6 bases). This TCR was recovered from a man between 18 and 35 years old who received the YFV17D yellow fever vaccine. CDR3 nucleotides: TGTGCCAGCAGCCAACTCCCAGGGACACCCCAAGAGACCCAGTACTTC. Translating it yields CASSQLPGTPQETQYF.